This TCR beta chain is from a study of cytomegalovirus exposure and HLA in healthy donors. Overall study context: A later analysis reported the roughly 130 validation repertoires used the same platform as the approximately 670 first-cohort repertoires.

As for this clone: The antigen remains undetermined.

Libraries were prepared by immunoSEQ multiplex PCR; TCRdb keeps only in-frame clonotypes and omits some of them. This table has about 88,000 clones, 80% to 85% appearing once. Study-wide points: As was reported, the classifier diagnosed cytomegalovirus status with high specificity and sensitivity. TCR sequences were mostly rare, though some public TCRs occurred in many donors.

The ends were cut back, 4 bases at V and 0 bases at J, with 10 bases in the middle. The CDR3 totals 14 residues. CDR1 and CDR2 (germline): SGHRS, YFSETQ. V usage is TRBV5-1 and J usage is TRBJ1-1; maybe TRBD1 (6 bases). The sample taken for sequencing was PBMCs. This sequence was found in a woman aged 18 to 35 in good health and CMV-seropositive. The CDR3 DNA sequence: TGCGCCAGCAGCCCTCAGGGGCTGAACACTGAAGCTTTCTTT. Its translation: CASSPQGLNTEAFF.